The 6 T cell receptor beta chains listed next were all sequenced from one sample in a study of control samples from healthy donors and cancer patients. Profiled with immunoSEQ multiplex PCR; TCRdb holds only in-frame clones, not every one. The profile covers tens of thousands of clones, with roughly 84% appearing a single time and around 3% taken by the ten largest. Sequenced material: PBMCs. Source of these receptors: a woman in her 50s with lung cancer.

The CDR3 sequence: CASSLSGGAFNEQFF. CDR3 DNA sequence: TGTGCCAGCAGCCTTAGCGGGGGGGCGTTTAATGAGCAGTTCTTC. The rearrangement links TRBV7-8 to TRBJ2-1, with TRBD2 matching 11 bases. V lost 5 bases, J lost 7 bases, and 7 bases stayed unmatched. The CDR3 is made up of 15 amino acids. Germline loops: CDR1 SGHVS, CDR2 FQNEAQ.

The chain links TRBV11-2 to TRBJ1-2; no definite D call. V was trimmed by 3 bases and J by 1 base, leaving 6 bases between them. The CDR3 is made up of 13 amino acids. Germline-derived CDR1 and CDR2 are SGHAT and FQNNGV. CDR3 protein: CASSLTLNYGYTF. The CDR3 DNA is TGTGCCAGCAGCTTGACACTTAACTATGGCTACACCTTC.

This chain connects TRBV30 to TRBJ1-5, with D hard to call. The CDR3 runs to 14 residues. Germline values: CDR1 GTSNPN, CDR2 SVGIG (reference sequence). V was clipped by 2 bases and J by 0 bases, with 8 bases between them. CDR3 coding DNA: TGTGCCTGGAGTACAGCTTATAGCAATCAGCCCCAGCATTTT. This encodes CAWSTAYSNQPQHF.

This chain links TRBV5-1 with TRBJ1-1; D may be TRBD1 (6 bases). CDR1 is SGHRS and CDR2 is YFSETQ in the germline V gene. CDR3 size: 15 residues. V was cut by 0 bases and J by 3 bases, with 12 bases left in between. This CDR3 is CASSLVLGGDTEAFF. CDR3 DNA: TGCGCCAGCAGCTTGGTGTTGGGGGGCGACACTGAAGCTTTCTTT.

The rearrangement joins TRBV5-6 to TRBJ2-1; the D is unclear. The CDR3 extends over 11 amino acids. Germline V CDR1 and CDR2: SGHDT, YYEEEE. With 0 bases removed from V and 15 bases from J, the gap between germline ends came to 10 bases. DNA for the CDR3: TGTGCCAGCAGCTTGGCCGGAATACGGTTCTTC. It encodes CASSLAGIRFF.

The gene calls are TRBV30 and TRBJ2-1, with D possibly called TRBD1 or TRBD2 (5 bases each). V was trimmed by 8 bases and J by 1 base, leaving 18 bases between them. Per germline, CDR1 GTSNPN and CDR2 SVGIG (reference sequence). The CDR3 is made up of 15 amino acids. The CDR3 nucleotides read TGTGCCGGGTTAGGGGCGGAGCGGTCCTACAATGAGCAGTTCTTC. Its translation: CAGLGAERSYNEQFF.